These 7 T cell receptor beta chains were all obtained from the same sample, sequenced in a study of CD8 T cells in ankylosing spondylitis. In TCRdb, the 5' RACE reads were re-called with MiXCR into one record per CDR3 protein. The sample gives roughly 130,000 distinct CDR3 sequences, roughly 6.6% of which show up once; 10% to 15% is in the top ten. Input material: blood, either unsorted or a sorted T cell fraction (not recorded which). These receptors originate from a male donor with ankylosing spondylitis or in good health (not recorded which).

Details on this clonotype: Relative to the germline gene, one junction end is altered; a read error may explain this. This chain uses TRBV7-9 with TRBJ2-1, with 14 bases fitting TRBD2. CDR1 is SEHNR, CDR2 FQNEAQ, per germline (reference sequence). This CDR3 comprises 13 residues. The CDR3 DNA follows: TGTGCCAGCAGCTCCGTGACTAGCGGGAGGGCCCTCTTC. It is translated as CASSSVTSGRALF.

This clonotype was seen ten or more times. The chain joins TRBV27 to TRBJ2-5; TRBD2 agrees at 7 bases. CDR3 length: 16 amino acids. V trimming: 6 bases; J trimming: 0 bases; junction bases outside the gene matches: 10. The germline V gene has CDR1 MNHEY and CDR2 SMNVEV (reference sequence). The CDR3 bases are TGTGCCAGCAGCCCTCTGGGGGGGGTCTACCAAGAGACCCAGTACTTC. Protein: CASSPLGGVYQETQYF.

This clonotype has a count of ten or more. This chain links TRBV18 with TRBJ2-3; the D gene could be TRBD1 or TRBD2 (5 bases each). The CDR3 covers 15 residues. V was cut by 4 bases and J by 2 bases, with 13 bases left in between. Germline assignment: CDR1 KGHSH and CDR2 LQKENI. The CDR3 loop is CASSRGATDTDTQYF. DNA of the CDR3: TGTGCCAGCTCACGAGGGGCTACCGACACAGATACGCAGTATTTT.

This clonotype was found many times. V usage is TRBV20-1 and J usage is TRBJ2-5, with TRBD2 as a possible D gene (8 bases). The germline V and J ends were trimmed by 4 bases and 1 base, with 16 bases remaining between them. In germline, CDR1 is DFQATT, CDR2 SNEGSKA (reference sequence). The CDR3 spans 15 residues. CDR3 sequence (DNA): TGCAGTGCTATCCGTAGCGGGACAGCCCAAGAGACCCAGTACTTC. This sequence encodes CSAIRSGTAQETQYF.

This clonotype has ten or more counts. The rearrangement uses TRBV20-1 and TRBJ2-1, with 8 nucleotides matching TRBD2. CDR3 length: 14 residues. CDR1 and CDR2 (germline): DFQATT, SNEGSKA (reference sequence). Trimming took 1 base from V and 8 from J; bases not matched to a gene: 7. The CDR3 is CSARGQAGVHEQFF. CDR3 bases: TGCAGTGCTAGAGGGCAAGCGGGAGTACATGAGCAGTTCTTC.

The genes are TRBV19 and TRBJ1-1; D ambiguous. This CDR3 contains 15 residues. Per the germline V gene, CDR1 is LNHDA and CDR2 is SQIVND (reference sequence). The V end was cut by 2 bases, the J end by 0 bases, with 10 bases between. CDR3 in DNA: TGTGCCAGTAGTATACAACAGCTTATGAACACTGAAGCTTTCTTT. Encoded protein: CASSIQQLMNTEAFF.

This clonotype was found many times. The chain couples TRBV18 to TRBJ1-5, with 8 bases aligning to TRBD1. Germline V gene lookup returns CDR1 KGHSH and CDR2 LQKENI. With V trimmed by 4 bases and J by 5 bases, 7 bases remained unmatched. This CDR3 is built from 15 residues. The CDR3 coding sequence is TGTGCCAGCTCACTGGGAGCAGGGGGCTATCAGCCCCAGCATTTT. It translates to CASSLGAGGYQPQHF.